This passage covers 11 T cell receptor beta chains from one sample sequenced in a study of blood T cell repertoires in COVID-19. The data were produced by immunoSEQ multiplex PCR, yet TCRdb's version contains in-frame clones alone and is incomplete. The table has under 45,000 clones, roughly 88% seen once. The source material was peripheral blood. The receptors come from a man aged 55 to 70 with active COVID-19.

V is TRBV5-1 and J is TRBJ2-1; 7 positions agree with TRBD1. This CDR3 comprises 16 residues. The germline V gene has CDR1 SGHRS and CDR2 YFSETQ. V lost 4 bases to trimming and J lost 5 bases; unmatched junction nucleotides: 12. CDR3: CASSVRGAGGDNEQFF. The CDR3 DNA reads TGCGCCAGCAGCGTGAGAGGGGCAGGGGGTGACAATGAGCAGTTCTTC.

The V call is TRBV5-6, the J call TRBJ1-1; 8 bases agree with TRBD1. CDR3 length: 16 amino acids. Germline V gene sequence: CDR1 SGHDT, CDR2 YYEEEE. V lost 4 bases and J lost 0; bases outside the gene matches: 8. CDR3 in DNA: TGTGCCAGCAGCCCGCTGGGACAGGCTTTGAACACTGAAGCTTTCTTT. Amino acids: CASSPLGQALNTEAFF.

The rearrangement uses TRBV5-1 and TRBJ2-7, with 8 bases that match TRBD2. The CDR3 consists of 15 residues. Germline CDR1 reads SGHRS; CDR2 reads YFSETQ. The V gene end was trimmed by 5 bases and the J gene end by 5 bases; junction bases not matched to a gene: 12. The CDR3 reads CASSYTSGGRNEQYF. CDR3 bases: TGCGCCAGCAGTTATACTAGCGGAGGGAGGAACGAGCAGTACTTC.

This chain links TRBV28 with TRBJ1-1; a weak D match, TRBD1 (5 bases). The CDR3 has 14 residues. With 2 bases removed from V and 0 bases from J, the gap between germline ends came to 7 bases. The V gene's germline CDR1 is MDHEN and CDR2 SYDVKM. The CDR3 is CASSLGGVNTEAFF. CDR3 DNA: TGTGCCAGCAGTTTAGGGGGGGTGAACACTGAAGCTTTCTTT.

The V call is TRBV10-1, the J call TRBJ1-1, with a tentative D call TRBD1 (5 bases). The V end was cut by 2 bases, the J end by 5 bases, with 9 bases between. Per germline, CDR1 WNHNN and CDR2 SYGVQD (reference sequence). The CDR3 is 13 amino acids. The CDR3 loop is CASSEPGPTEAFF. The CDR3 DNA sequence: TGCGCCAGCAGTGAGCCAGGGCCGACTGAAGCTTTCTTT.

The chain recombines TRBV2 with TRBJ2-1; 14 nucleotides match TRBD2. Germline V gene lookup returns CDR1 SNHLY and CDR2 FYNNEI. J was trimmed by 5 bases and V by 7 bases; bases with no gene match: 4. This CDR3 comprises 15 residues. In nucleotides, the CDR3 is TGTGCCAGCACTGAGACTAGCGGGAGGGACAATGAGCAGTTCTTC. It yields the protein CASTETSGRDNEQFF.

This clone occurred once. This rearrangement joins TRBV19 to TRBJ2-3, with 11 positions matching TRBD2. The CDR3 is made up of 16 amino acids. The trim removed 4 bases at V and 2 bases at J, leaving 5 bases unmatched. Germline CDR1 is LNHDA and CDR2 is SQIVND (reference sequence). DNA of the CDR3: TGTGCCAGTAGTAGGGGGACTAGCGGTTTCACAGATACGCAGTATTTT. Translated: CASSRGTSGFTDTQYF.

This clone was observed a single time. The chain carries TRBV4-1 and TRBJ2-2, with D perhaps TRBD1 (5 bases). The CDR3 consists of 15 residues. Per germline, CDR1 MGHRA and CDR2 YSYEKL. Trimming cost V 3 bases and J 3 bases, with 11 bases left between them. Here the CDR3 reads CASSHFQGDTGELFF. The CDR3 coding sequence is TGCGCCAGCAGCCATTTTCAGGGTGACACCGGGGAGCTGTTTTTT.

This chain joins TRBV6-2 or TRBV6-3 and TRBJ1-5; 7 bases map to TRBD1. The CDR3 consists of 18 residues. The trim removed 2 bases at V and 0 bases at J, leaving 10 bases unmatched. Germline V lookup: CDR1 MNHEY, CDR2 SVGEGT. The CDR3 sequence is CASSYIGGRPYSNQPQHF. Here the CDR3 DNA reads TGTGCCAGCAGTTACATAGGGGGCCGACCCTATAGCAATCAGCCCCAGCATTTT.

The CDR3 protein is CASSIFPGTGYQETQYF. In DNA, the CDR3 is TGTGCCAGTAGTATATTTCCAGGGACAGGGTACCAAGAGACCCAGTACTTC. The V and J genes are TRBV19 and TRBJ2-5, with 9 bases aligning to TRBD1. This CDR3 region has 17 residues. V shed 2 bases and J 0 bases; nucleotides not matched to a gene: 7. Germline V gives CDR1 LNHDA, CDR2 SQIVND (reference sequence).

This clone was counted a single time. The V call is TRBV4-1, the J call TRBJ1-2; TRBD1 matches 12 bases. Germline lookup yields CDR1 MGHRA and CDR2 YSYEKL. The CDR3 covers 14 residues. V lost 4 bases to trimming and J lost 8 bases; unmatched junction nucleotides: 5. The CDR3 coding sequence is TGCGCCAGCAGCCCGGGACAGGGGGCATGGGGCTACACCTTC. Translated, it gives CASSPGQGAWGYTF.